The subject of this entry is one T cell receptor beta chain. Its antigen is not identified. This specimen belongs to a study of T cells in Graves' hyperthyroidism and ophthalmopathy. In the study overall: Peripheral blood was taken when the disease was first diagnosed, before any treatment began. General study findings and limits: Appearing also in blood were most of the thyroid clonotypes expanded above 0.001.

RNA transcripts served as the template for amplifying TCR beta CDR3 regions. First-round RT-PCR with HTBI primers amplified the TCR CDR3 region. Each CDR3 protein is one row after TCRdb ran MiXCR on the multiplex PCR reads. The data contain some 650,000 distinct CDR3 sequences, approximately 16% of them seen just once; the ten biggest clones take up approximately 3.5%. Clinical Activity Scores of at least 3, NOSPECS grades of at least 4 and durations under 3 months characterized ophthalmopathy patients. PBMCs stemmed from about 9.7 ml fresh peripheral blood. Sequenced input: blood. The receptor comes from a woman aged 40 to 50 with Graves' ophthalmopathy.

CDR3 in amino acids: CASRVGGQGAGGTEAFF. The CDR3 DNA follows: TGTGCCAGCAGGGTCGGGGGACAGGGGGCGGGGGGCACTGAAGCTTTCTTT. The chain combines TRBV2 with TRBJ1-1; TRBD1 matches 12 bases. The CDR3 has 17 residues. The V gene's germline CDR1 is SNHLY and CDR2 FYNNEI. J lost 4 bases, V lost 6 bases, and 12 bases had no gene match. Full variable domain (outside the CDR3, taken from reference TRBV2 and TRBJ1-1): EPEVTQTPSHQVTQMGQEVILRCVPISNHLYFYWYRQILGQKVEFLVSFYNNEISEKSEIFDDQFSVERPDGSNFTLKIRSTKLEDSAMYFCASRVGGQGAGGTEAFFGQGTRLTVV.